The 5 T cell receptor beta chains below were found in one sample sequenced in a study of Tregs in tolerant kidney transplant recipients. Data came from immunoSEQ multiplex PCR; TCRdb stores just in-frame clones and leaves some out. The sample includes over 50,000 clones, around 85% of them seen just once. Sequencing used Tregs from blood, obtained before the transplant. The origin of the receptors is a human donor who received a combined kidney and bone marrow transplant.

The V call is TRBV7-8, the J call TRBJ1-2; D gene uncertain. The CDR3 runs to 13 residues. Germline V CDR1 and CDR2: SGHVS, FQNEAQ. V was pared by 0 bases and J by 8 bases, with 10 bases between. The CDR3 nucleotides are TGTGCCAGCAGCTTAGCGGGGTCCCCAGGCTACACCTTC. Translated: CASSLAGSPGYTF.

The rearrangement uses TRBV11-2 and TRBJ1-4; 7 bases match TRBD1. The CDR3 totals 15 residues. With V trimmed by 5 bases and J by 5 bases, 8 bases remained unmatched. Germline V CDR1 and CDR2: SGHAT, FQNNGV. The CDR3 here is CASSPGGRGNEKLFF. In DNA, the CDR3 is TGTGCCAGCAGCCCCGGAGGCAGGGGGAATGAAAAACTGTTTTTT.

The CDR3 reads CASSSGGKADEQFF. The CDR3 DNA follows: TGTGCCAGCAGCTCAGGTGGCAAAGCGGATGAGCAGTTCTTC. This chain connects TRBV7-9 to TRBJ2-1; a possible D gene is TRBD2 (5 bases). Germline lookup yields CDR1 SEHNR and CDR2 FQNEAQ (reference sequence). Trimming pared 4 bases from V and 8 bases from J, leaving 15 bases between. CDR3 size: 14 residues.

The chain combines TRBV5-1 with TRBJ2-2, with 9 bases fitting TRBD1. V lost 4 bases and J lost 2; bases outside the gene matches: 6. This CDR3 contains 16 residues. CDR1 and CDR2 from the germline V gene are SGHRS and YFSETQ. The CDR3 sequence is CASSLQGAANTGELFF. In DNA, the CDR3 is TGCGCCAGCAGCCTACAGGGGGCGGCAAACACCGGGGAGCTGTTTTTT.

This clone appeared a single time. The V call is TRBV11-2, the J call TRBJ2-2; 8 nucleotides line up with TRBD1. The trim removed 3 bases at V and 8 bases at J, leaving 8 bases unmatched. Germline CDR1 SGHAT, CDR2 FQNNGV. The CDR3 loop spans 15 amino acids. The DNA of the CDR3 is TGTGCCAGCAGCTTTAACCAGGGGGCCCGGGGGGAGCTGTTTTTT. This gives the protein CASSFNQGARGELFF. The variable domain in full, with the rest retrieved from reference TRBV11-2 and TRBJ2-2, is EAGVAQSPRYKIIEKRQSVAFWCNPISGHATLYWYQQILGQGPKLLIQFQNNGVVDDSQLPKDRFSAERLKGVDSTLKIQPAKLEDSAVYLCASSFNQGARGELFFGEGSRLTVL.